Described below is a single TCR beta chain sequence and its context. Generated by immunoSEQ multiplex PCR, the TCRdb table keeps only in-frame clones and is missing some. Of 150,000 to 200,000 clones in the sample, 70% to 90% were seen once. The sample originates from a study of blood T cell repertoires in COVID-19. About the study: T cells, B-cell-depleted T cells, or PBMCs provided the cDNA or gDNA that served as material.

Trimming cost V 4 bases and J 11 bases; bases outside gene matches: 14. CDR3 length: 15 amino acids. Germline values: CDR1 SGHDN, CDR2 FVKESK. The receptor comes from a man aged 18 to 35 who had recovered from COVID-19. The sequenced sample was peripheral blood. V is TRBV14 and J is TRBJ1-1; TRBD1 matches 9 bases. The CDR3 loop is CASSPGLIQGAPAFF. CDR3 DNA: TGTGCCAGCAGCCCGGGTCTTATACAGGGGGCGCCGGCTTTCTTT.